This T cell receptor beta chain was found in a study of shared clonotypes between healthy human individuals. This clone was counted between two and nine times. The target antigen is unknown. Study-wide results and limits: Sequencing of the sorted subsets was shown by rarefaction to be incomplete despite large depth. Non-shared clonotypes had lower generation probabilities than clonotypes shared by all four sorted-subset donors. It was observed that approximately 5% of naive CD4 clonotypes were shared across a handful of donors.

Into CD45RA+ naive and CD45RA-negative memory subsets, the CD4+ cells were split. The protocol was immunoSEQ multiplex PCR, while the TCRdb copy is restricted to in-frame clones and leaves out a portion. Of about 2 million clones in the sample, roughly 95% were seen once. Germline trimming cut 6 bases from V and 7 bases from J; bases unmatched to any gene: 4. The CDR3 totals 12 residues. Germline V gene sequence: CDR1 MNHEY, CDR2 SVGAGI. The receptor was derived from a man between 18 and 35 years old in good health. The gene calls are TRBV6-5 and TRBJ1-1; 8 bases match TRBD1. What was sequenced was naive CD4+ T cells sorted from blood. Subset indicated: CD45RA+ positively selected. The CDR3 loop is CASSQGQVEAFF. As DNA, the CDR3 is TGTGCCAGCAGCCAGGGACAGGTTGAAGCTTTCTTT.